Below, one T cell receptor (beta chain) is given with its context. The V gene's germline CDR1 is SGHDT and CDR2 YYEEEE. V gave up 4 bases and J gave up 4 bases, with 17 bases separating them. This CDR3 comprises 15 residues. Original methodology: Reference gene primer amplification gave estimated nucleated cell counts. TCRdb keeps only in-frame clones here, not all; method: immunoSEQ multiplex PCR. V and J calls and clone size follow that table, whereas D and trimming were derived from the DNA. This table holds 300,000 to 350,000 clones, 87% found once. The data stem from a study of blood T cell repertoires in COVID-19. The wider study: Collection of acute and convalescent COVID-19 samples took place in the United States, Italy and Spain. In each case, the material was cDNA or gDNA derived from T cells, B-cell-depleted T cells, or PBMCs.

This clonotype originated in a man younger than 30 with active or convalescent COVID-19. The chain joins TRBV5-6 to TRBJ1-2; D unclear. The sequenced material came from peripheral blood. The CDR3 is CASSPPSSESYGYTF. The CDR3 DNA sequence: TGTGCCAGCAGCCCCCCCTCCAGTGAAAGCTATGGCTACACCTTC.